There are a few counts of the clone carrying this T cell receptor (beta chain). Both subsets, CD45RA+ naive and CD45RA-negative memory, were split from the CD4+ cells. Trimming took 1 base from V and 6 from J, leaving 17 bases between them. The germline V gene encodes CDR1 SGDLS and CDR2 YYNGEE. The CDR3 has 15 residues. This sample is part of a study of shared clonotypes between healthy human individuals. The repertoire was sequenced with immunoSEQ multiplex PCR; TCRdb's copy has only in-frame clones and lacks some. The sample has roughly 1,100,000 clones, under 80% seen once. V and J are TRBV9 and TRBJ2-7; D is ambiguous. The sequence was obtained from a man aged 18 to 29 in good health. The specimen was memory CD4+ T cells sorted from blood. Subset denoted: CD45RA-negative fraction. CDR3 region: CASSVRADVNSEQYF. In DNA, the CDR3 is TGTGCCAGCAGCGTAAGGGCCGACGTTAATTCCGAGCAGTACTTC.